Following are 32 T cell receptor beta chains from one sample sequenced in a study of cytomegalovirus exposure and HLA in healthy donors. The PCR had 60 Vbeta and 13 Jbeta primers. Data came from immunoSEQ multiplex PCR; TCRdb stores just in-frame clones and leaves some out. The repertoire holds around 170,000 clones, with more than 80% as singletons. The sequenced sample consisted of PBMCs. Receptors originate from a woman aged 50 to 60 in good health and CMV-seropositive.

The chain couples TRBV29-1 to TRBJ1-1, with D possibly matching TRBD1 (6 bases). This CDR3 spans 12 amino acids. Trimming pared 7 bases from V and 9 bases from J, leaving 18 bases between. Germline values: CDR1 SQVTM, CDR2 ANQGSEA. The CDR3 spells CSANNRASQAFF. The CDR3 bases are TGCAGCGCTAATAACAGGGCCTCTCAAGCTTTCTTT.

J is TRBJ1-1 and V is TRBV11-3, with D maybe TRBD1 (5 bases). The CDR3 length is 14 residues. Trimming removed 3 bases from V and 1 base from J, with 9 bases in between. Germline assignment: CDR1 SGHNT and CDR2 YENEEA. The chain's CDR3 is CASSFSGGNTEAFF. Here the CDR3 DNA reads TGTGCCAGCAGCTTTTCGGGGGGGAACACTGAAGCTTTCTTT. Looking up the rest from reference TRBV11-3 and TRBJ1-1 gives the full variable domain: EAGVVQSPRYKIIEKKQPVAFWCNPISGHNTLYWYLQNLGQGPELLIRYENEEAVDDSQLPKDRFSAERLKGVDSTLKIQPAELGDSAVYLCASSFSGGNTEAFFGQGTRLTVV.

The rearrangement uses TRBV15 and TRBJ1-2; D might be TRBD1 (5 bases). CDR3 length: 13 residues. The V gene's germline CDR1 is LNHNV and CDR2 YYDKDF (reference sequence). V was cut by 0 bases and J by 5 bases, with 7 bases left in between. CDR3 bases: TGTGCCACCAGCAGAGACAGGGAATATGGCTACACCTTC. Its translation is CATSRDREYGYTF. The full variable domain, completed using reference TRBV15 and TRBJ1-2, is DAMVIQNPRYQVTQFGKPVTLSCSQTLNHNVMYWYQQKSSQAPKLLFHYYDKDFNNEADTPDNFQSRRPNTSFCFLDIRSPGLGDTAMYLCATSRDREYGYTFGSGTRLTVV.

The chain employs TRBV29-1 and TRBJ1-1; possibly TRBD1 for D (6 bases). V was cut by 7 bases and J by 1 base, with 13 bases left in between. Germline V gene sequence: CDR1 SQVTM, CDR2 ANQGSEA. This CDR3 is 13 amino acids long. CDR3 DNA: TGCAGCGCCACCGGACAGTGGAACACTGAAGCTTTCTTT. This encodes CSATGQWNTEAFF.

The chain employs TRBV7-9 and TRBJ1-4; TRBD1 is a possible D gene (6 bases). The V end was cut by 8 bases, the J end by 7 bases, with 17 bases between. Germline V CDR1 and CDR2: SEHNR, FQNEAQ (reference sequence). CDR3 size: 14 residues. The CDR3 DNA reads TGTGCCAGCTCATTCCGGGGGGCCGGTGAAAAACTGTTTTTT. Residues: CASSFRGAGEKLFF.

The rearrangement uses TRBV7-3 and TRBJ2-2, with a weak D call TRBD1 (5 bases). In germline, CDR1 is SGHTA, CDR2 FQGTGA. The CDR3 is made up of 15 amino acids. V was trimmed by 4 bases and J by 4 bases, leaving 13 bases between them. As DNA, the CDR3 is TGTGCCAGCAGCTCAAGGGGTGGTCGCACCGGGGAGCTGTTTTTT. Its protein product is CASSSRGGRTGELFF.

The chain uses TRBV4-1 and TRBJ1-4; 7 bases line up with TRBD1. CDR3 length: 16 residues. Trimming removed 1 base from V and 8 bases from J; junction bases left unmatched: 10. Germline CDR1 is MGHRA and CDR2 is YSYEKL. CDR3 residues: CASSQGQGELGEKLFF. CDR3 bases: TGCGCCAGCAGCCAAGGGCAGGGGGAATTGGGCGAAAAACTGTTTTTT.

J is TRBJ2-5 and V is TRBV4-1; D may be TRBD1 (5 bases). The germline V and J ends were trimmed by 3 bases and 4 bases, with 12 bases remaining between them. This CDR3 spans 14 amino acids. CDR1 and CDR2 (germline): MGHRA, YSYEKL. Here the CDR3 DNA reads TGCGCCAGCAGCCATCTACAGGCCAGAGAGACCCAGTACTTC. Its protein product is CASSHLQARETQYF.

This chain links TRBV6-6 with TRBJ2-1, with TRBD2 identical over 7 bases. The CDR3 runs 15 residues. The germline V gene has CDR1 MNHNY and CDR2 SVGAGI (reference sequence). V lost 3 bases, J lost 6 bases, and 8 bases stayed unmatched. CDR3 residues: CASSYVAGEGNEQFF. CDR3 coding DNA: TGTGCCAGCAGTTATGTTGCGGGGGAGGGCAATGAGCAGTTCTTC.

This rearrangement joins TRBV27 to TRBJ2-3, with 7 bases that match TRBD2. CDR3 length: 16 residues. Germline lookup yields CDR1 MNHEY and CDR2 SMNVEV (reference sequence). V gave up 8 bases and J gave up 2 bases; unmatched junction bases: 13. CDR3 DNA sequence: TGTGCCAGCCTCCCTTCGGGGGGTAGCCTCACAGATACGCAGTATTTT. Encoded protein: CASLPSGGSLTDTQYF.

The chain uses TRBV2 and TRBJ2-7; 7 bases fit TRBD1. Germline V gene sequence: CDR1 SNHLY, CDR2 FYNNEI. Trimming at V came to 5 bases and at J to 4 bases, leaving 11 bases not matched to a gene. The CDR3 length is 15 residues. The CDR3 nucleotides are TGTGCCAGCAGTCCCCAGGTCAGGGGGATGTACGAGCAGTACTTC. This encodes CASSPQVRGMYEQYF.

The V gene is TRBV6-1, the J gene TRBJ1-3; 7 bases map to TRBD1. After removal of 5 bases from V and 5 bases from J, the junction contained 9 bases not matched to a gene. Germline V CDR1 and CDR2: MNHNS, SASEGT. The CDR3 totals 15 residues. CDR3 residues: CASSLTGANRNTIYF. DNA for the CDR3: TGTGCCAGCAGTCTTACAGGGGCAAATAGAAACACCATATATTTT.

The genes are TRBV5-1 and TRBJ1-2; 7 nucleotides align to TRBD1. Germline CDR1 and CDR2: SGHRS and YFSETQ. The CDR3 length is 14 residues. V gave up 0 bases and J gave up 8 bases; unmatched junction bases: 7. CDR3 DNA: TGCGCCAGCAGCTTGGGCGACAGGGTTACAGGCTACACCTTC. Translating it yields CASSLGDRVTGYTF.

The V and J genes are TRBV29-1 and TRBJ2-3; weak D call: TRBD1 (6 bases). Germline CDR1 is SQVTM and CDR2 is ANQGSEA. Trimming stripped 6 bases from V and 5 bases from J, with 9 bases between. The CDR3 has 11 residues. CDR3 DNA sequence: TGCAGCGTGGCAGGGGTAGATACGCAGTATTTT. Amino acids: CSVAGVDTQYF.

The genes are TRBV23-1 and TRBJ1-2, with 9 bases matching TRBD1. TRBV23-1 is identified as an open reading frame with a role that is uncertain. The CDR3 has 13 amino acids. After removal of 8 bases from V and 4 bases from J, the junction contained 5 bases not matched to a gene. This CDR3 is CASSTGGSYGYTF. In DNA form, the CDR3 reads TGCGCCAGCTCGACAGGGGGGTCCTATGGCTACACCTTC.

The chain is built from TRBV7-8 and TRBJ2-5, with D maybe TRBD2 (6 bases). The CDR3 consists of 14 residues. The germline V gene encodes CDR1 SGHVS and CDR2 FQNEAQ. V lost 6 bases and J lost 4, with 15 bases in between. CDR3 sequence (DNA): TGTGCCAGCAGGTACCCCGGGACTTTAGAGACCCAGTACTTC. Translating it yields CASRYPGTLETQYF.

The CDR3 DNA follows: TGTGCCAGCAGACGTAGCGACAATGAGCAGTTCTTC. Translation: CASRRSDNEQFF. This rearrangement joins TRBV6-1 to TRBJ2-1, with D possibly TRBD2 on 5 matching bases. The CDR3 extends over 12 amino acids. Trimming cost V 6 bases and J 5 bases, with 8 bases left between them. CDR1 and CDR2 (germline): MNHNS, SASEGT.

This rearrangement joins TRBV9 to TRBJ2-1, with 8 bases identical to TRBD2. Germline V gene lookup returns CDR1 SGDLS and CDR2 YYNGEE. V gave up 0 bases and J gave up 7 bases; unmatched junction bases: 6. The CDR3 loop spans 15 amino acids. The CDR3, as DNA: TGTGCCAGCAGCGTAGTAGCGGGGCGGAAAAATGAGCAGTTCTTC. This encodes CASSVVAGRKNEQFF.

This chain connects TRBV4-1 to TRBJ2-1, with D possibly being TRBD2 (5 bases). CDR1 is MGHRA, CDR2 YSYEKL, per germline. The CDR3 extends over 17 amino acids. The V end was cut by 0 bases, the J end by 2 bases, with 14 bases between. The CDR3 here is CASSQDVGVGTYNEQFF. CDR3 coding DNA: TGCGCCAGCAGCCAAGATGTCGGGGTGGGGACCTACAATGAGCAGTTCTTC.

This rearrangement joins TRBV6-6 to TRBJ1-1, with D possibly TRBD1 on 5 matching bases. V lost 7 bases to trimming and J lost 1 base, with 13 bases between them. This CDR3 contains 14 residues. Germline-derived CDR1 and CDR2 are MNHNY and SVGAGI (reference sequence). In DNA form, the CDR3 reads TGTGCCAGCACTACTAGCGGGGGGAACACTGAAGCTTTCTTT. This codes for CASTTSGGNTEAFF.

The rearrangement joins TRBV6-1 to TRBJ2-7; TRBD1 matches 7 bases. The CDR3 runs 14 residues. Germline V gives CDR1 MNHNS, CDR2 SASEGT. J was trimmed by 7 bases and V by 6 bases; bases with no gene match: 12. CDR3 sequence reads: CASSHQGESGEQYF. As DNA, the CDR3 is TGTGCCAGCAGCCACCAGGGGGAGTCTGGGGAGCAGTACTTC.

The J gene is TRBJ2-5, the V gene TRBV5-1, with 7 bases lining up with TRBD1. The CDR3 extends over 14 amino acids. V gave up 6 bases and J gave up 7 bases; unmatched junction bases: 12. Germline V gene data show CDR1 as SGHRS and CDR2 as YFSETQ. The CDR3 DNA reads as TGCGCCAGCACAGGGACAGCCTCGGAAGGGACCCAGTACTTC. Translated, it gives CASTGTASEGTQYF.

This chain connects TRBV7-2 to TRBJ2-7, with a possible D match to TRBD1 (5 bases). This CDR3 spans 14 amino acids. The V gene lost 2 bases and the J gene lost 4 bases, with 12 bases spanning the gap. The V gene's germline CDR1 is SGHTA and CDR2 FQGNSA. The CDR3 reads CASSLNQGRYEQYF. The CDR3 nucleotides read TGTGCCAGCAGCTTAAATCAGGGTCGTTACGAGCAGTACTTC. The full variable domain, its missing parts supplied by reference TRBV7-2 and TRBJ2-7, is GAGVSQSPSNKVTEKGKDVELRCDPISGHTALYWYRQSLGQGLEFLIYFQGNSAPDKSGLPSDRFSAERTGGSVSTLTIQRTQQEDSAVYLCASSLNQGRYEQYFGPGTRLTVT.

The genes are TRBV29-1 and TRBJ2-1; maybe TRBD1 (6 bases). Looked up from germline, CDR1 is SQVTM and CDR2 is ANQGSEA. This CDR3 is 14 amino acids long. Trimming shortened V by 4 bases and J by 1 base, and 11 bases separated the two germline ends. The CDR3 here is CSVGDTSSYNEQFF. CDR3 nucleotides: TGCAGCGTTGGGGACACATCGTCCTACAATGAGCAGTTCTTC.

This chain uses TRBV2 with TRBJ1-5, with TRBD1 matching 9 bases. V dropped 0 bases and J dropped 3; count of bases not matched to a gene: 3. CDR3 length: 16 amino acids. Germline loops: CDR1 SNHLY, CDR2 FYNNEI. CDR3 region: CASSEAGQGSNQPQHF. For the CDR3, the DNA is TGTGCCAGCAGTGAAGCGGGACAGGGCTCCAATCAGCCCCAGCATTTT.

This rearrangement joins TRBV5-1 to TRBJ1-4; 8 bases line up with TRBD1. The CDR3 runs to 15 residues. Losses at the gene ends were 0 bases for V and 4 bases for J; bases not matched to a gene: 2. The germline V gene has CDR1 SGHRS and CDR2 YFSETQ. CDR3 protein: CASSLGTGFNEKLFF. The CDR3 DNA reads TGCGCCAGCAGCTTGGGGACAGGGTTTAATGAAAAACTGTTTTTT.

As DNA, the CDR3 is TGTGCCACTTCGAGTGAGGGGGCTGGGGCCAACGTCCTGACTTTC. Translation: CATSSEGAGANVLTF. The V gene is TRBV6-1, the J gene TRBJ2-6, with D maybe TRBD1 (6 bases). The CDR3 totals 15 residues. Germline V gene lookup returns CDR1 MNHNS and CDR2 SASEGT. V lost 10 bases, J lost 2 bases, and 15 bases lay in between.

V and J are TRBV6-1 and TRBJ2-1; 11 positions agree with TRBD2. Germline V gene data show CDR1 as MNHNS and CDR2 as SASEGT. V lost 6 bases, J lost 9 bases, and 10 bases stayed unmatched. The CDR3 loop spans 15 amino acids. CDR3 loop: CASRNSGGAVGEQFF. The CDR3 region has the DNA TGTGCCAGCAGAAATAGCGGGGGGGCCGTCGGTGAGCAGTTCTTC.

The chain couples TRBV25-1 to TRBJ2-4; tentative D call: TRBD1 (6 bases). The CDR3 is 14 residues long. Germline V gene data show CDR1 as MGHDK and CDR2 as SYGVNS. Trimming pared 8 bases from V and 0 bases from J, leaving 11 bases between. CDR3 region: CASANRVAKNIQYF. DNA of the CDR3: TGTGCCAGCGCTAACAGGGTAGCCAAAAACATTCAGTACTTC.

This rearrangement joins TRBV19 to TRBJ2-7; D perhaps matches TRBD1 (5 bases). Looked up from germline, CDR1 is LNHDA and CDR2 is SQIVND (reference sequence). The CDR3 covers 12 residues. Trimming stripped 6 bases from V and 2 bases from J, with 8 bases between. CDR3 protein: CASSAGPYEQYF. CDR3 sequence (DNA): TGTGCCAGTAGCGCAGGGCCCTACGAGCAGTACTTC.

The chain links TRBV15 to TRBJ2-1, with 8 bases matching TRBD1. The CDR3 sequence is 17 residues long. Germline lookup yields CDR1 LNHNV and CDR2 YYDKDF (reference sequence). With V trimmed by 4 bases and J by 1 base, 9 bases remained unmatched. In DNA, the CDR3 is TGTGCCACCAGCATGAGGACAGGGTCAGTATCCTACAATGAGCAGTTCTTC. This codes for CATSMRTGSVSYNEQFF.

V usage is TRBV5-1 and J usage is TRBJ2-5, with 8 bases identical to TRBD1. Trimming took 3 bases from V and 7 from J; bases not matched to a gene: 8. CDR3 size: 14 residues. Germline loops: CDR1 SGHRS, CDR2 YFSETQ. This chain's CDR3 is CASSSGQGKGTQYF. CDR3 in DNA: TGCGCCAGCAGCTCTGGACAGGGTAAAGGGACCCAGTACTTC.